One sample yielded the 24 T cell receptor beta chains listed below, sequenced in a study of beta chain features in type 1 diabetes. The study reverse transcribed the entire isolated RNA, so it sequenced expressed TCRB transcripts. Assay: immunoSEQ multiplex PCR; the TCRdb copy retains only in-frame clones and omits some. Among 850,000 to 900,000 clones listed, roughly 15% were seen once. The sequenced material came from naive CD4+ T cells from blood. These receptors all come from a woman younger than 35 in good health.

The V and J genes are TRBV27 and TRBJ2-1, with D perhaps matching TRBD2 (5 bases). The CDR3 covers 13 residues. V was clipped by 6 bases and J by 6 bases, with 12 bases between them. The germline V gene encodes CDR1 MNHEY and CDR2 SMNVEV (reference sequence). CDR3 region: CASRRLALNEQFF. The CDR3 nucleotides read TGTGCCAGCAGGAGGCTAGCCCTCAATGAGCAGTTCTTC.

The DNA of the CDR3 is TGCAGTGCTAGAGACGACAATGAGCAGTTCTTC. It codes for CSARDDNEQFF. This chain links TRBV20-1 with TRBJ2-1; D is undetermined. V shed 0 bases and J shed 5 bases, with 2 bases lying between them. The V gene's germline CDR1 is DFQATT and CDR2 SNEGSKA (reference sequence). This CDR3 contains 11 residues.

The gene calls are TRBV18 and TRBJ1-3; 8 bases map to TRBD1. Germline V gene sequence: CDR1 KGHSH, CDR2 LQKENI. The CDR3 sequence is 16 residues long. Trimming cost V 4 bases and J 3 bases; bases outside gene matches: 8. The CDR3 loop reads CASSLVGQGLGNTIYF. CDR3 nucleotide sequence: TGTGCCAGCTCACTTGTTGGACAGGGCCTTGGAAACACCATATATTTT.

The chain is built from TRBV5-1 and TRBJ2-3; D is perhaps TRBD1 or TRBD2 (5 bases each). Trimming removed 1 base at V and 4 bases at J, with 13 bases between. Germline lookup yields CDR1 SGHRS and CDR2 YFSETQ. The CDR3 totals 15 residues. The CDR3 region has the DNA TGCGCCAGCAGCTTGCGGACACCTAGCCCAGATACGCAGTATTTT. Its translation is CASSLRTPSPDTQYF.

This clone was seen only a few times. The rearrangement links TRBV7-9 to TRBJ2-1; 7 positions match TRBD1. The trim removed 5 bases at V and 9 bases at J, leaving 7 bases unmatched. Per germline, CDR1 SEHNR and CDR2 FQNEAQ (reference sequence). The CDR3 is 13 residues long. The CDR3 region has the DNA TGTGCCAGCAGCCCTTTCCCAGGGGGTGAGCAGTTCTTC. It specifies CASSPFPGGEQFF.

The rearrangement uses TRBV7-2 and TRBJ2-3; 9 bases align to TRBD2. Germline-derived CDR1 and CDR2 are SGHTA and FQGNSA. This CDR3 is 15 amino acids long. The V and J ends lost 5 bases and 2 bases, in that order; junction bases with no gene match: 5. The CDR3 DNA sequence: TGTGCCAGCAGCCCCCTAGCGGGAAACACAGATACGCAGTATTTT. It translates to CASSPLAGNTDTQYF.

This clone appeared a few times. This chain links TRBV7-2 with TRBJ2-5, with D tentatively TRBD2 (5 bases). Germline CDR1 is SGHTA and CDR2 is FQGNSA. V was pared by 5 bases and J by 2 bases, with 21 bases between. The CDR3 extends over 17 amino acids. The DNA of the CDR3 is TGTGCCAGCAGCCGAATCCCTTCGAGACTAATTCAAGAGACCCAGTACTTC. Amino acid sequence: CASSRIPSRLIQETQYF.

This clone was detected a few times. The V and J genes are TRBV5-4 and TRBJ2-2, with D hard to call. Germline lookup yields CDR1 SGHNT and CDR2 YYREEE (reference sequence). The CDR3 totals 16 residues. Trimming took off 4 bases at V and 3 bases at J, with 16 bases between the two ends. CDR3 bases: TGTGCCAGCAGCCAAATTCAGTCTCGGGACACCGGGGAGCTGTTTTTT. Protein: CASSQIQSRDTGELFF.

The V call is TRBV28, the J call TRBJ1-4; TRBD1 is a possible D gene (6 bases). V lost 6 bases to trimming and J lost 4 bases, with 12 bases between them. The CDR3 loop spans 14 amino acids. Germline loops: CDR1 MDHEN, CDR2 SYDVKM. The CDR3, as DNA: TGTGCCAGCAGGTCCGGGACAAGTAATGAAAAACTGTTTTTT. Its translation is CASRSGTSNEKLFF.

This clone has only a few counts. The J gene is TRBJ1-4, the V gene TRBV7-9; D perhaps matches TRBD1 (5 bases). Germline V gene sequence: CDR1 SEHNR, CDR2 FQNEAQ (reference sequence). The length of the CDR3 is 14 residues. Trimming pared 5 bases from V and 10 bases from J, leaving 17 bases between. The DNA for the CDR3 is TGTGCCAGCAGCCAGGGACGGTGGCTTGGAAAACTGTTTTTT. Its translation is CASSQGRWLGKLFF.

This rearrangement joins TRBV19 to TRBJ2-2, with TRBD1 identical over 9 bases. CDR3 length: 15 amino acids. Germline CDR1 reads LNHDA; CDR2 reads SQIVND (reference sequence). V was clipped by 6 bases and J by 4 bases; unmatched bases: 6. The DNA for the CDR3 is TGTGCCAGTAGAGCCGGGACAGGGCGCACCGGGGAGCTGTTTTTT. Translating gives CASRAGTGRTGELFF.

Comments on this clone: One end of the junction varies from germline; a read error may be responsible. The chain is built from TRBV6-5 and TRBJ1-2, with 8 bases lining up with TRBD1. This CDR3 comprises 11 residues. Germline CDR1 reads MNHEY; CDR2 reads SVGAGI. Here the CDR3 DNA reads TGTGCCAGCAGAGATGACAGGGGATCCGCCTTC. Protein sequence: CASRDDRGSAF.

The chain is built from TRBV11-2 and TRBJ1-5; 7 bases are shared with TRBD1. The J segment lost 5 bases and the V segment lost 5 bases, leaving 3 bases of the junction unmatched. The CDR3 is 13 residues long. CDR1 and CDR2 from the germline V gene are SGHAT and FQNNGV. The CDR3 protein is CASSVDRDQPQHF. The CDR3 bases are TGTGCCAGCAGCGTCGACAGGGATCAGCCCCAGCATTTT. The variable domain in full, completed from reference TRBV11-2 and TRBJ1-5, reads EAGVAQSPRYKIIEKRQSVAFWCNPISGHATLYWYQQILGQGPKLLIQFQNNGVVDDSQLPKDRFSAERLKGVDSTLKIQPAKLEDSAVYLCASSVDRDQPQHFGDGTRLSIL.

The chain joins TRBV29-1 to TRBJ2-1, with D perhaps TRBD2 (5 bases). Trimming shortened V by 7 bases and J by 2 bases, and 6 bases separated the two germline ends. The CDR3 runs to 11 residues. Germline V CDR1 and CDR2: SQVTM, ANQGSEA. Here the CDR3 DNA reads TGCAGCGCGGGGACCTACAATGAGCAGTTCTTC. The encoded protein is CSAGTYNEQFF.

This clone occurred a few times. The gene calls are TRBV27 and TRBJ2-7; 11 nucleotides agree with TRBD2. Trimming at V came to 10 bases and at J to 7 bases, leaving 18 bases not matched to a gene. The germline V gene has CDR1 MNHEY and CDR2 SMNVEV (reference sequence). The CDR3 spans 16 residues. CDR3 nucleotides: TGTGCCACCTCGACTAGCGGGACATATCATCCGGGGGAGCAGTACTTC. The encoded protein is CATSTSGTYHPGEQYF.

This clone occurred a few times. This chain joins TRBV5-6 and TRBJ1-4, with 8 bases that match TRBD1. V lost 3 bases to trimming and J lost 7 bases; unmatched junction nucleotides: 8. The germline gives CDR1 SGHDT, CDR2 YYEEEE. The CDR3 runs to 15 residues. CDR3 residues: CASSSRTGLAEKLFF. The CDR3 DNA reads TGTGCCAGCAGCTCAAGGACAGGGCTGGCTGAAAAACTGTTTTTT.

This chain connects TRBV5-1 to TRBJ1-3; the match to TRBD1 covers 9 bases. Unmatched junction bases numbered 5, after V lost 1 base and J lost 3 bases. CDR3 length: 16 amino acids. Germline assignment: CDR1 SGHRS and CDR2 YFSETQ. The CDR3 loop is CASSLTGQGFGNTIYF. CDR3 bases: TGCGCCAGCAGCTTGACGGGACAGGGATTTGGAAACACCATATATTTT.

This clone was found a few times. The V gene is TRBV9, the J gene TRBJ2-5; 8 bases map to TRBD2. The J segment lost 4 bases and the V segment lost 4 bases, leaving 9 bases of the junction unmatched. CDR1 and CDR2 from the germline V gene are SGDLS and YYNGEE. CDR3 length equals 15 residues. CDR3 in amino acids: CASSPGLARRETQYF. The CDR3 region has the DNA TGTGCCAGCAGCCCAGGACTAGCAAGACGAGAGACCCAGTACTTC.

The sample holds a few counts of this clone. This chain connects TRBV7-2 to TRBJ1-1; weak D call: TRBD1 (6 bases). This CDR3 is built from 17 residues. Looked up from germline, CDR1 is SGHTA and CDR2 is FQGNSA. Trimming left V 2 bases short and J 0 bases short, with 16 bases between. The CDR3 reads CASSLMYKYRVNTEAFF. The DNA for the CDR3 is TGTGCCAGCAGCTTAATGTATAAGTACAGGGTGAACACTGAAGCTTTCTTT.

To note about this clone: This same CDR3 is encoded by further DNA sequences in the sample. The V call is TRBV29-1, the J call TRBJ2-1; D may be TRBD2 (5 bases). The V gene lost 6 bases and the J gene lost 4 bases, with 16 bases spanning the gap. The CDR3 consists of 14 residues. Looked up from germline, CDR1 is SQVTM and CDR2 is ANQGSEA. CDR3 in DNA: TGCAGCGTGGGGAACCGAGGGCCGTACAATGAGCAGTTCTTC. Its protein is CSVGNRGPYNEQFF.

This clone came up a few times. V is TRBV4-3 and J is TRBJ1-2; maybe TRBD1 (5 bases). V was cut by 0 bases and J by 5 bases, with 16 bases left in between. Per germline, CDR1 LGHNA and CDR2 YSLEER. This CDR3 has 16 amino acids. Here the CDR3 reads CASSQDVRAGGYGYTF. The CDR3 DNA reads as TGCGCCAGCAGCCAAGATGTCAGGGCTGGAGGATATGGCTACACCTTC.

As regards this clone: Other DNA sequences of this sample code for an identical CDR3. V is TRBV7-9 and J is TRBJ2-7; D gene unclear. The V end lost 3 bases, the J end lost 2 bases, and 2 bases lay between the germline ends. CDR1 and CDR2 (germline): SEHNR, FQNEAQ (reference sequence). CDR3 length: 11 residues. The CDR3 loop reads CASSFTYEQYF. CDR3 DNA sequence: TGTGCCAGCAGCTTTACCTACGAGCAGTACTTC. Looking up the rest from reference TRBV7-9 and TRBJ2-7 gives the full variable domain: DTGVSQNPRHKITKRGQNVTFRCDPISEHNRLYWYRQTLGQGPEFLTYFQNEAQLEKSRLLSDRFSAERPKGSFSTLEIQRTEQGDSAMYLCASSFTYEQYFGPGTRLTVT.

For the CDR3, the DNA is TGTGCCACCCTAGACCTTTATCAGCCCCAGCATTTT. Protein: CATLDLYQPQHF. This rearrangement joins TRBV28 to TRBJ1-5, with D unclear. V gave up 10 bases and J gave up 5 bases, with 12 bases separating them. This CDR3 comprises 12 residues. CDR1 and CDR2 (germline): MDHEN, SYDVKM.

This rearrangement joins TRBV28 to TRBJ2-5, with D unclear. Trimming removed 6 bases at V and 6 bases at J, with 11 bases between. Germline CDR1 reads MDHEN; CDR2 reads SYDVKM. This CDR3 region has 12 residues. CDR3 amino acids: CASRGPGKTQYF. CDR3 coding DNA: TGTGCCAGCAGAGGGCCCGGAAAGACCCAGTACTTC.